The following is a TCR beta chain sequence with its context. Its antigen is currently not known. One base away there is no much larger clone; base qualities are not given. This record comes from a study of tumor-infiltrating lymphocytes in localized non-small cell lung cancer (dated by TCRdb to the early 2020s). Background for the entire study: Patients whose samples were collected after neoadjuvant chemotherapy, as well as both smokers and never-smokers and several histologies, were included in the cohort. The same patients underwent several integrated assays, with TCR sequencing performed together with flow cytometry, multiplex immunofluorescence, RNA-seq, exome sequencing and proteomics. From each patient came resected tumor tissue plus uninvolved lung tissue from that same patient, and the uninvolved lung tissue was described as non-adjacent to the tumor. In total, the ICON cohort was made up of about 150 surgical patients who had localized non-small cell lung cancer and whose tumors were resected. A total of around 50 patients were part of the paired comparison of immunoSEQ T-cell fraction between tumor and uninvolved lung. Study-level results and caveats: TCR-derived T-cell fraction did not differ between the flow cytometry-defined immunotypes IM1 (good prognosis) and IM2 (poor prognosis). Different pieces of the same tissue were used for different assays, so technical variation could not be separated from intratumor heterogeneity. Because assay coverage varied across patients depending on available tissue quantity, TCR sequencing was performed for only a subset of the cohort. Consistent with immunofluorescence CD3 counts, TCRbeta sequencing supported greater T cell infiltration in tumors than in uninvolved lung tissue.

The immunoSEQ assay used for TCR sequencing gave the T-cell fraction in both tumor and uninvolved lung tissue. In the paper's pipeline: For survival analysis, patients were split into high (upper tertile) and low (lower two tertiles) T-cell fraction groups and compared by log-rank test. A signed-rank test was used to test differences in T-cell fraction between paired tumor and uninvolved lung samples. TCRdb took this table from immuneACCESS and kept in-frame rearrangements with V and J called. Such tables lack part of the clones; where checked against another copy, unresolved V genes explain under half of the gap, and the rest is unexplained. V and J calls and clone size come straight from that table; D and trimming were deduced from the DNA. In all, the sample holds 10,000 to 13,000 clones, and 80% to 90% of those were seen once. The ten top clones hold under 9% of the sample. Patient enrollment in ICON started in the first half of 2016, and the final patient was enrolled in the second half of 2018. In a subcohort of 60 to 85 patients, fresh tumor and matched uninvolved tissue were collected for in-depth immune analyses, with TCR sequencing among those analyses. No cell sorting was done, and TCR sequencing was instead run on DNA isolated from bulk tissue.

There are 17 amino acids in the CDR3, from cysteine to phenylalanine inclusive. Only the CDR3 DNA stays, 51 bases, in frame from base 1. CDR1 and CDR2, looked up from the germline V gene, are MGHRA and YSYEKL. V loses 0 bases of germline sequence and J loses 3 bases, and the interval between the two ends is 17 bases. The chain is encoded by TRBV4-1 joined to TRBJ1-2; the D region possibly corresponds to TRBD1 (5 bases align). This sequence originates from a human donor with non-small cell lung cancer. The sample taken for sequencing was uninvolved lung tissue not adjacent to the tumor. The DNA reads TGCGCCAGCAGCCAAGAAGAGCTGATTTTGGGGGACTATGGCTACACCTTC. Its protein reads: CASSQEELILGDYGYTF.